Shown below are 10 T cell receptor beta chains from a single sample sequenced in a study of CD8 T cells in Susac syndrome. An amount of RNA that ranged from roughly 0.45 to 1 ug was reverse transcribed with random hexamers. TCRdb reprocessed the immunoSEQ multiplex PCR reads via MiXCR and lists one record per CDR3 protein. Of approximately 54,000 distinct CDR3 sequences in the sample, roughly 94% were seen once. The sample consisted of CD8+ T cells from PBMCs. The origin of the receptors is a human donor with Susac syndrome.

The rearrangement joins TRBV20-1 to TRBJ1-5; the match to TRBD1 covers 7 bases. The CDR3 consists of 13 residues. V lost 7 bases and J lost 2; bases outside the gene matches: 5. CDR1 DFQATT and CDR2 SNEGSKA come from the germline V gene (reference sequence). The CDR3 DNA follows: TGCAGTGGGAACACAGGGGGCAATCAGCCCCAGCATTTT. Its protein is CSGNTGGNQPQHF.

The chain recombines TRBV5-1 with TRBJ2-3; D is uncertain. The germline V gene encodes CDR1 SGHRS and CDR2 YFSETQ. Deletions cut 2 bases from V and 0 bases from J, with 7 bases between. This CDR3 is 14 amino acids long. In nucleotides, the CDR3 is TGCGCCAGCAGCTTACAGACTAGCACAGATACGCAGTATTTT. Translated: CASSLQTSTDTQYF.

The chain recombines TRBV15 with TRBJ2-7; D not certain. Germline V gene lookup returns CDR1 LNHNV and CDR2 YYDKDF (reference sequence). The germline V and J ends were trimmed by 5 bases and 5 bases, with 19 bases remaining between them. The CDR3 is made up of 15 amino acids. CDR3 DNA sequence: TGTGCCACCAGCGCCAACTCCGCCCGTGAAGACGAGCAGTACTTC. The encoded protein is CATSANSAREDEQYF.

The genes are TRBV7-8 and TRBJ1-2; D perhaps matches TRBD1 (6 bases). The V gene lost 4 bases and the J gene lost 6 bases, with 9 bases spanning the gap. The CDR3 loop spans 12 amino acids. CDR1 is SGHVS and CDR2 is FQNEAQ in the germline V gene. The CDR3: CASSSGVDGYTF. The CDR3 coding sequence is TGTGCCAGCAGCTCAGGGGTGGATGGCTACACCTTC.

The gene calls are TRBV9 and TRBJ2-5; D is unclear. The CDR3 is 14 residues long. V was pared by 3 bases and J by 2 bases, with 11 bases between. The germline gives CDR1 SGDLS, CDR2 YYNGEE. The CDR3 nucleotides read TGTGCCAGCAGCGCGGGCGCGATACAAGAGACCCAGTACTTC. Protein sequence: CASSAGAIQETQYF.

V usage is TRBV20-1 and J usage is TRBJ2-1; the match to TRBD2 covers 12 bases. Trimming removed 3 bases from V and 9 bases from J; junction bases left unmatched: 15. The CDR3 loop spans 17 amino acids. CDR1 DFQATT and CDR2 SNEGSKA come from the germline V gene (reference sequence). In DNA form, the CDR3 reads TGCAGTGCTAGTGTTCTAGCGGGGGGGCGATGGCTTGGTGAGCAGTTCTTC. Protein product: CSASVLAGGRWLGEQFF.

This chain connects TRBV29-1 to TRBJ2-1; perhaps D is TRBD1 or TRBD2 (5 bases each). V was cut by 4 bases and J by 1 base, with 17 bases left in between. The CDR3 has 16 residues. Germline V gives CDR1 SQVTM, CDR2 ANQGSEA. CDR3 DNA: TGCAGCGTTGCCGCTGGGACGACGGGATCCTACAATGAGCAGTTCTTC. Residues: CSVAAGTTGSYNEQFF.

J is TRBJ2-3 and V is TRBV20-1; 8 bases are shared with TRBD1. CDR3 length: 13 amino acids. Unmatched junction bases numbered 2, after V lost 4 bases and J lost 2 bases. Per germline, CDR1 DFQATT and CDR2 SNEGSKA (reference sequence). DNA for the CDR3: TGCAGTGCTACGGGACAGGACACAGATACGCAGTATTTT. Translated, it gives CSATGQDTDTQYF.

This chain joins TRBV7-6 and TRBJ2-5; D is undetermined. The CDR3 consists of 15 residues. The V end was cut by 2 bases, the J end by 5 bases, with 15 bases between. Germline V gene sequence: CDR1 SGHVS, CDR2 FNYEAQ. Here the CDR3 DNA reads TGTGCCAGCAGCTTATTATTCTCAAGGTCCGAGACCCAGTACTTC. Residues: CASSLLFSRSETQYF.

Here the CDR3 reads CASSWTSGGTYEQYF. The CDR3 DNA follows: TGTGCCAGCAGCTGGACTAGCGGGGGGACCTACGAGCAGTACTTC. The V gene is TRBV7-9, the J gene TRBJ2-7; 14 bases agree with TRBD2. The CDR3 spans 15 residues. The V segment lost 4 bases and the J segment 2 bases; nucleotides outside the gene matches: 1. Per germline, CDR1 SEHNR and CDR2 FQNEAQ (reference sequence).